One and the same sample provided the 17 T cell receptor beta chains below, sequenced in a study of beta chain features in type 1 diabetes. Expressed TCRB transcripts were sequenced because the entire RNA isolate underwent reverse transcription. Using immunoSEQ multiplex PCR, the repertoire was profiled, and TCRdb retains in-frame clones only, with some absent. This sample yields almost 350,000 clones, of which around 19% are seen a single time; 0.044% belongs to the top ten. Sequencing input: naive CD4+ T cells from blood. Every receptor here comes from a woman between 18 and 30 years old in good health.

This clone was counted only a few times. The chain uses TRBV5-1 and TRBJ2-7, with D possibly being TRBD1 (6 bases). V gave up 0 bases and J gave up 6 bases, with 10 bases separating them. This CDR3 contains 13 residues. From germline, CDR1 is SGHRS and CDR2 YFSETQ. The CDR3 region is CASSLGTASEQYF. The DNA of the CDR3 is TGCGCCAGCAGCTTGGGGACAGCCTCCGAGCAGTACTTC. Supplemented by reference TRBV5-1 and TRBJ2-7, the full variable domain reads KAGVTQTPRYLIKTRGQQVTLSCSPISGHRSVSWYQQTPGQGLQFLFEYFSETQRNKGNFPGRFSGRQFSNSRSEMNVSTLELGDSALYLCASSLGTASEQYFGPGTRLTVT.

V is TRBV2 and J is TRBJ1-5, with a tentative D call TRBD1 (6 bases). The germline V and J ends were trimmed by 7 bases and 11 bases, with 15 bases remaining between them. Germline CDR1 and CDR2: SNHLY and FYNNEI. This CDR3 is 12 amino acids long. CDR3 loop: CASTIGGGTQHF. The CDR3 coding sequence is TGTGCCAGCACCATAGGGGGGGGGACCCAGCATTTT. Complete variable domain (other parts from reference TRBV2 and TRBJ1-5): EPEVTQTPSHQVTQMGQEVILRCVPISNHLYFYWYRQILGQKVEFLVSFYNNEISEKSEIFDDQFSVERPDGSNFTLKIRSTKLEDSAMYFCASTIGGGTQHFGDGTRLSIL.

This clone was seen a few times. This chain uses TRBV5-4 with TRBJ2-1, with TRBD2 as a possible D gene (6 bases). The CDR3 runs to 17 residues. The germline V gene encodes CDR1 SGHNT and CDR2 YYREEE (reference sequence). The germline V and J ends were trimmed by 4 bases and 0 bases, with 17 bases remaining between them. CDR3 DNA: TGTGCCAGCAGCCCCCGACTAGGAAAGTCCTCCTACAATGAGCAGTTCTTC. This codes for CASSPRLGKSSYNEQFF.

CDR3 protein: CASSSTGRANYGYTF. The CDR3 DNA sequence: TGTGCCAGCAGCTCTACGGGCAGGGCCAACTATGGCTACACCTTC. This sequence joins TRBV7-9 and TRBJ1-2, with a tentative D call TRBD1 (5 bases). V lost 4 bases and J 2 bases, leaving 14 bases between the germline ends. The V gene's germline CDR1 is SEHNR and CDR2 FQNEAQ (reference sequence). The CDR3 is 15 amino acids.

This clone has only a few counts. This chain connects TRBV30 to TRBJ2-7; weak D call: TRBD1 (6 bases). Germline V gene sequence: CDR1 GTSNPN, CDR2 SVGIG (reference sequence). The CDR3 is 11 amino acids. The ends were cut back, 1 base at V and 5 bases at J, with 6 bases in the middle. The DNA for the CDR3 is TGTGCCTGGAGTGAGGGGGACGAGCAGTACTTC. The encoded protein is CAWSEGDEQYF.

Of note for this clone: Additional DNA sequences in this sample encode the identical CDR3. The rearrangement joins TRBV11-2 to TRBJ1-2; perhaps TRBD1 as D (6 bases). The CDR3 contains 13 residues. V gave up 5 bases and J gave up 2 bases, with 9 bases separating them. Germline CDR1 is SGHAT and CDR2 is FQNNGV. The CDR3 region is CASSPDRNYGYTF. The CDR3 DNA follows: TGTGCCAGCAGCCCGGACAGAAACTATGGCTACACCTTC.

The chain combines TRBV5-4 with TRBJ2-7, with 9 bases matching TRBD1. After removal of 6 bases from V and 0 bases from J, the junction contained 7 bases not matched to a gene. The CDR3 runs 15 residues. Per germline, CDR1 SGHNT and CDR2 YYREEE (reference sequence). The chain's CDR3 is CASIQDRGGSYEQYF. The CDR3 nucleotides read TGTGCCAGCATCCAGGACAGGGGAGGCTCCTACGAGCAGTACTTC.

The chain has TRBV5-4 and TRBJ2-6, with 8 bases fitting TRBD2. The V gene end was trimmed by 6 bases and the J gene end by 0 bases; junction bases not matched to a gene: 8. This CDR3 has 17 residues. CDR1 and CDR2 from the germline V gene are SGHNT and YYREEE (reference sequence). CDR3 sequence reads: CASTRGGPLSGANVLTF. CDR3 sequence (DNA): TGTGCCAGCACCCGGGGGGGGCCTCTCTCTGGGGCCAACGTCCTGACTTTC.

The CDR3 coding sequence is TGTGCCAGTAGTCGCACGGGAAGTACGGGCACTGAAGCTTTCTTT. Translated, it gives CASSRTGSTGTEAFF. This sequence joins TRBV19 and TRBJ1-1; no reliable D call. V lost 5 bases and J 4 bases, leaving 17 bases between the germline ends. The CDR3 length is 15 residues. In germline, CDR1 is LNHDA, CDR2 SQIVND (reference sequence).

This clone showed up just a few times. The rearrangement joins TRBV7-2 to TRBJ2-7, with D possibly TRBD1 on 6 matching bases. Trimming removed 1 base from V and 3 bases from J, with 10 bases in between. The germline V gene has CDR1 SGHTA and CDR2 FQGNSA. The CDR3 has 14 residues. The CDR3 loop is CASSLGGQLYEQYF. For the CDR3, the DNA is TGTGCCAGCAGCTTAGGTGGACAGCTCTACGAGCAGTACTTC.

In its sample, this clone was seen once. The CDR3 region has the DNA TGCGCCAGCAGCCCCGCGGGGGCCACGACCGGGGAGCTGTTTTTT. It is translated as CASSPAGATTGELFF. The chain combines TRBV5-1 with TRBJ2-2, with a possible D match to TRBD2 (7 bases). This CDR3 spans 15 amino acids. Trimming stripped 4 bases from V and 5 bases from J, with 15 bases between. From germline, CDR1 is SGHRS and CDR2 YFSETQ.

This clone has just a few counts. The junction differs from germline at one of its ends, possibly a read error. The V call is TRBV7-2, the J call TRBJ1-6, with no clear D. Germline CDR1 is SGHTA and CDR2 is FQGNSA. The CDR3 consists of 12 residues. CDR3 nucleotides: TGTGCCAGCAGCTTCGAAGCGGAGCGGAGGTACTTT. This codes for CASSFEAERRYF.

CDR3 DNA: TGTGCCAGCTCACCGGGGACAGAAGAGACCCAGTACTTC. The encoded protein is CASSPGTEETQYF. The chain combines TRBV18 with TRBJ2-5, with 7 bases aligning to TRBD1. There are 13 residues in the CDR3. Germline CDR1 reads KGHSH; CDR2 reads LQKENI. The trim removed 3 bases at V and 3 bases at J, leaving 1 base unmatched.

The rearrangement joins TRBV9 to TRBJ2-5; TRBD1 agrees at 7 bases. This CDR3 comprises 16 residues. V shed 0 bases, J shed 1 base, and the junction held 6 bases outside the gene matches. Germline V gene sequence: CDR1 SGDLS, CDR2 YYNGEE. The CDR3: CASSVAGQSFQETQYF. CDR3 DNA: TGTGCCAGCAGCGTAGCGGGACAGAGTTTCCAAGAGACCCAGTACTTC.

The chain has TRBV7-2 and TRBJ1-2; D is uncertain. Per germline, CDR1 SGHTA and CDR2 FQGNSA. The CDR3 runs to 13 residues. V lost 3 bases, J lost 7 bases, and 12 bases lay in between. The CDR3 DNA reads TGTGCCAGCAGCTTTCGGCAGGCGTTTGGCTACACCTTC. This gives the protein CASSFRQAFGYTF.

This clone was detected only a few times. The chain uses TRBV5-1 and TRBJ2-5, with D possibly matching TRBD2 (5 bases). The V and J ends lost 4 bases and 4 bases respectively, with 17 bases between them. This CDR3 comprises 15 residues. Germline-derived CDR1 and CDR2 are SGHRS and YFSETQ. CDR3 loop: CASSLNSGSRETQYF. The CDR3 coding sequence is TGCGCCAGCAGCCTGAATAGTGGGAGTAGAGAGACCCAGTACTTC.

This clone was found once. The V and J genes are TRBV9 and TRBJ2-5; D is perhaps TRBD2 (5 bases). Trimming cost V 0 bases and J 5 bases, with 11 bases left between them. The CDR3 is 14 amino acids. Germline values: CDR1 SGDLS, CDR2 YYNGEE. The CDR3: CASSVGLTGETQYF. The CDR3 DNA reads TGTGCCAGCAGCGTAGGACTGACGGGGGAGACCCAGTACTTC.